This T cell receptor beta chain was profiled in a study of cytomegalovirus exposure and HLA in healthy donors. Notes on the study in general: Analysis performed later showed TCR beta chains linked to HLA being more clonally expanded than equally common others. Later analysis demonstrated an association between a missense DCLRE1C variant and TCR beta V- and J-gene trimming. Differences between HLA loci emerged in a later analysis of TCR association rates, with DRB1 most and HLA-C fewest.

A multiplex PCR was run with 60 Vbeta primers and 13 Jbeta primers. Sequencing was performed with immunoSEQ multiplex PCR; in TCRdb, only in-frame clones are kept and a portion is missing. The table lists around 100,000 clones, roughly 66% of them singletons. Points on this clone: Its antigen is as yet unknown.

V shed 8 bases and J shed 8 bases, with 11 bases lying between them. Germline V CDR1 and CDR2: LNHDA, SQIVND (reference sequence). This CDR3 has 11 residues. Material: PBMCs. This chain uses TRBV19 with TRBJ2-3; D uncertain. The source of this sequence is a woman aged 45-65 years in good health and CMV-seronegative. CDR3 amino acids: CASSDPGTQYF. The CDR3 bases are TGTGCCAGTTCCGACCCAGGTACGCAGTATTTT.